The present T cell receptor (beta chain) was sequenced within a study of blood T cells in healthy people across ages. A second PCR of roughly 7 to 11 cycles used a sample-barcoded 5' primer and a J-beta primer mix. TCRdb re-derived calls from the 5' RACE reads in MiXCR, one entry per CDR3 protein. The sample includes 1,300,000 or so distinct CDR3 sequences, almost 60% of them seen just once. This CDR3 is built from 13 residues. Germline V lookup: CDR1 MNHNS, CDR2 SASEGT. The V gene end was trimmed by 6 bases and the J gene end by 8 bases; junction bases not matched to a gene: 5. In this sample, this clonotype turned up a few times.

Input material: blood. The sequence derives from a man between 18 and 29 years old in good health. The chain is built from TRBV6-1 and TRBJ2-4, with 9 bases lining up with TRBD1. CDR3 sequence: CASRDRGADIQYF. Written as DNA, the CDR3 is TGTGCCAGCAGGGACAGGGGCGCTGACATTCAGTACTTC.